The subject of this entry is one T cell receptor (beta chain). The antigen remains unidentified. V lost 4 bases to trimming and J lost 7 bases, with 8 bases between them. Germline V gene data show CDR1 as SGHRS and CDR2 as YFSETQ. The CDR3 spans 11 residues. The PCR was carried out with 60 Vbeta primers and 13 Jbeta primers. TCRdb's copy holds only in-frame clones and misses some; the assay was immunoSEQ multiplex PCR. Of about 200,000 clones in the sample, roughly 80% are singletons; the top ten hold 2.5% to 3%. These data belong to a study of cytomegalovirus exposure and HLA in healthy donors. Findings and limits, study-wide: The records held CMV serostatus as the only immune exposure information.

Sequences were obtained from PBMCs. This receptor was obtained from a woman aged 40 to 50 in good health and CMV-seronegative. This chain uses TRBV5-1 with TRBJ2-5; D unresolved. CDR3 sequence: CASSQRGTQYF. CDR3 coding DNA: TGCGCCAGCAGCCAGAGAGGGACCCAGTACTTC. Variable domain in full (rest from reference TRBV5-1 and TRBJ2-5): KAGVTQTPRYLIKTRGQQVTLSCSPISGHRSVSWYQQTPGQGLQFLFEYFSETQRNKGNFPGRFSGRQFSNSRSEMNVSTLELGDSALYLCASSQRGTQYFGPGTRLLVL.